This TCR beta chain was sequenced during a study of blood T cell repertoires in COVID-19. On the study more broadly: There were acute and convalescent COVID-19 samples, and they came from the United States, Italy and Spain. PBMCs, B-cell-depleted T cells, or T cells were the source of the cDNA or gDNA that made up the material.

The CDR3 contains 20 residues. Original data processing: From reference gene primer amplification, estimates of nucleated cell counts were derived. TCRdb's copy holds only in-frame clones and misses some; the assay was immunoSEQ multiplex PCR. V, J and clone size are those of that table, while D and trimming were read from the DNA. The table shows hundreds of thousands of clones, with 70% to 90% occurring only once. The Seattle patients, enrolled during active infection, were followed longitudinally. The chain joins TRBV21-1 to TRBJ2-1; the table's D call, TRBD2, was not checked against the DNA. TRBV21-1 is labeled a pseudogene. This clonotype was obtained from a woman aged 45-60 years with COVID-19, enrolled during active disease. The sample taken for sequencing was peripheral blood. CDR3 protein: CASSRKGPSGGPPPCNEQFF. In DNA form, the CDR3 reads TGTGCCAGCAGCCGTAAAGGACCTAGCGGGGGTCCTCCCCCCTGCAATGAGCAGTTCTTC.